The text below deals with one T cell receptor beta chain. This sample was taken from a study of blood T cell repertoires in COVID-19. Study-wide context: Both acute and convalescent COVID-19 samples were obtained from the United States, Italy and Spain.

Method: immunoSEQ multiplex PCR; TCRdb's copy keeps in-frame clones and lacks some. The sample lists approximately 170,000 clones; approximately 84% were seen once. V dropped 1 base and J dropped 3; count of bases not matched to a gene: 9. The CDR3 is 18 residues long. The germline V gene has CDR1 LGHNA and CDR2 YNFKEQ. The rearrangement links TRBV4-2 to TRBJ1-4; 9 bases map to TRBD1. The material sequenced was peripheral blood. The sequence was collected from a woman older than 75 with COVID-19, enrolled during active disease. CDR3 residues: CASSQAGQGKGSNEKLFF. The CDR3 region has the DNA TGTGCCAGCAGCCAAGCGGGACAGGGAAAGGGGTCTAATGAAAAACTGTTTTTT.